Only a few counts were recorded for the clone carrying this T cell receptor beta chain. Antigen specificity is unknown. This record comes from a study of T cells in Graves' hyperthyroidism and ophthalmopathy. Broader study findings: Most clonotypes expanded in thyroid above 0.001 were likewise present in blood.

CDR1 is SGHTA and CDR2 is FQGTGA in the germline V gene. The V gene end was trimmed by 0 bases and the J gene end by 6 bases; junction bases not matched to a gene: 5. The CDR3 consists of 15 residues. Amplification of TCR beta CDR3 regions used RNA as the template. With the HTBI primer set, the TCR CDR3 went through a first round of RT-PCR. Via MiXCR, TCRdb re-called the multiplex PCR reads, giving one row per CDR3 protein. The sample has approximately 360,000 distinct CDR3 sequences, roughly 25% seen once. The source material was blood. V and J are TRBV7-3 and TRBJ2-1; TRBD1 matches at 7 bases. This receptor was identified in a man in his fifties or sixties with Graves' hyperthyroidism. Written as DNA, the CDR3 is TGTGCCAGCAGCTTAACGAGGACAGGATTCAATGAGCAGTTCTTC. As protein: CASSLTRTGFNEQFF.